The present T cell receptor (beta chain) was sequenced within a study of technical replicates of blood from four donors. The table came from immunoSEQ multiplex PCR; TCRdb's copy has only in-frame clones and leaves some out. This repertoire shows about 84,000 clones, around 97% found once; its top ten account for 0.18%. The germline gives CDR1 SEHNR, CDR2 FQNEAQ (reference sequence). The CDR3 length is 13 residues. The ends were cut back, 1 base at V and 6 bases at J, with 7 bases in the middle. The sequence came from a human donor in good health. This chain uses TRBV7-9 with TRBJ1-5; D not resolved. The sample taken for sequencing was T cells isolated from PBMCs. The chain's CDR3 is CASSLDGSQPQHF. The DNA of the CDR3 is TGTGCCAGCAGCTTAGATGGTAGTCAGCCCCAGCATTTT.